The 4 T cell receptor beta chains presented below share a single source sample, sequenced in a study of shared clonotypes between healthy human individuals. This table comes from immunoSEQ multiplex PCR, and its TCRdb copy is limited to in-frame clones, with some not included. Of about 2.4 million clones detected, around 90% appear once; the ten largest clones hold around 0.15%. Sequenced input: naive CD4+ T cells sorted from blood. The subset was: CD45RA+ positively selected. Receptor source: a young man in good health.

This sequence joins TRBV25-1 and TRBJ1-6; perhaps TRBD1 as D (6 bases). V dropped 4 bases and J dropped 9 bases, with 13 bases sitting between them. This CDR3 has 14 amino acids. CDR1 MGHDK and CDR2 SYGVNS come from the germline V gene. The CDR3 DNA reads TGTGCCAGCAGTGGCGGGACAACCCTTTCACCCCTCCACTTT. Encoded protein: CASSGGTTLSPLHF.

V gene TRBV28 combines with J gene TRBJ1-4; D ambiguous. The CDR3 has 11 residues. V was shortened by 3 bases and J by 13 bases, with 9 bases between the two germline ends. CDR1 MDHEN and CDR2 SYDVKM come from the germline V gene. CDR3: CASSFRTGLFF. The CDR3 DNA reads TGTGCCAGCAGTTTCCGGACGGGACTGTTTTTT.

V is TRBV4-2 and J is TRBJ2-3; D is unresolved. Germline CDR1 is LGHNA and CDR2 is YNFKEQ. This CDR3 has 14 amino acids. V lost 3 bases and J 0 bases, leaving 7 bases between the germline ends. DNA of the CDR3: TGTGCCAGCAGCCAGGTTTCTAGCACAGATACGCAGTATTTT. Its protein is CASSQVSSTDTQYF.

This chain connects TRBV11-2 to TRBJ1-4; 9 bases match TRBD1. V lost 0 bases and J lost 3; bases outside the gene matches: 8. Germline lookup yields CDR1 SGHAT and CDR2 FQNNGV. The CDR3 length is 18 residues. The CDR3 DNA reads TGTGCCAGCAGCTTAGATTTCGGGACAGGGAGACCTAATGAAAAACTGTTTTTT. It codes for CASSLDFGTGRPNEKLFF.